This T cell receptor beta chain was obtained from a study of cytomegalovirus exposure and HLA in healthy donors. CDR1 is GTSNPN, CDR2 SVGIG, per germline (reference sequence). This CDR3 comprises 13 residues. With 2 bases removed from V and 6 bases from J, the gap between germline ends came to 11 bases. The PCR used 60 Vbeta and 13 Jbeta primers. Sequencing used immunoSEQ multiplex PCR; TCRdb keeps in-frame clones, though not all of them. The sample shows 100,000 to 150,000 clones, roughly 80% of them seen only once. The chain employs TRBV30 and TRBJ1-5; a possible D gene is TRBD1 (5 bases). The sequenced sample was PBMCs. The receptor was derived from a man aged 30-40 years in good health and CMV-seropositive. CDR3 sequence: CAWSRGGAQPQHF. As DNA, the CDR3 is TGTGCCTGGAGTCGAGGAGGGGCTCAGCCCCAGCATTTT.